This TCR beta chain was obtained from a study of T cells in Graves' hyperthyroidism and ophthalmopathy. Amplification targeted TCR beta CDR3 regions from RNA transcripts. The TCR CDR3 was amplified in a first-round RT-PCR using the HTBI primer set. TCRdb re-analysed the multiplex PCR reads in MiXCR, keeping a single row per CDR3 protein. The data contain 350,000 or so distinct CDR3 sequences, 15% to 20% of them singletons. This clonotype appeared many times. The antigen is undetermined. The germline CDR1 and CDR2 sequences are GTSNPN and SVGIG (reference sequence). The CDR3 has 12 amino acids. V lost 0 bases to trimming and J lost 12 bases, with 15 bases between them. Findings and limits, study-wide: Most thyroid clonotypes that were expanded above 0.001 also turned up in blood.

The sequence came from a woman between 35 and 50 years old with Graves' ophthalmopathy. This chain links TRBV30 with TRBJ2-7; a possible D gene is TRBD1 (5 bases). The specimen was blood. CDR3 sequence: CAWSVMVGATYF. The CDR3 region has the DNA TGTGCCTGGAGTGTAATGGTAGGGGCCACGTACTTC.